The 18 T cell receptor beta chains presented below share a single source sample, sequenced in a study of T cells in localized non-small cell lung cancer. The assay was immunoSEQ multiplex PCR, and TCRdb's table has in-frame clones only and misses some. Among roughly 19,000 clones, 83% were seen once, and the ten largest hold 3.5% to 5.5%. The source material was peripheral blood, sampled before any cancer treatment. The receptor set was obtained from a man between 40 and 69 years old with stage I lung adenocarcinoma.

The genes are TRBV6-4 and TRBJ1-1; D remains unclear. V was trimmed by 9 bases and J by 3 bases, leaving 14 bases between them. Germline CDR1 is MRHNA and CDR2 is SNTAGT. This CDR3 has 13 amino acids. CDR3 region: CASSKEVYTEAFF. For the CDR3, the DNA is TGTGCCAGTTCAAAGGAGGTTTACACTGAAGCTTTCTTT.

The CDR3 sequence: CASSLASGAGELFF. The CDR3 nucleotides read TGCGCCAGCAGCTTGGCCTCGGGGGCCGGGGAGCTGTTTTTT. The genes are TRBV5-1 and TRBJ2-2, with TRBD2 as a possible D gene (6 bases). The V end lost 0 bases, the J end lost 6 bases, and 9 bases lay between the germline ends. Per the germline V gene, CDR1 is SGHRS and CDR2 is YFSETQ. The length of the CDR3 is 14 residues.

V and J are TRBV9 and TRBJ2-7, with 11 positions matching TRBD1. This CDR3 has 15 amino acids. V lost 2 bases, J lost 6 bases, and 7 bases stayed unmatched. Germline-derived CDR1 and CDR2 are SGDLS and YYNGEE. The CDR3 nucleotides read TGTGCCAGCAGCGTGGCCGGGACAGGGGGTGGCGAGCAGTACTTC. Encoded protein: CASSVAGTGGGEQYF.

The J gene is TRBJ1-2, the V gene TRBV29-1; 10 bases agree with TRBD1. Germline V gene data show CDR1 as SQVTM and CDR2 as ANQGSEA. CDR3 length: 13 residues. The ends lost 6 bases at V and 4 bases at J; junction bases unmatched: 5. The CDR3 DNA follows: TGCAGCGTCCCGACAGGGGGCGGCTATGGCTACACCTTC. This translates into CSVPTGGGYGYTF. Supplemented by reference TRBV29-1 and TRBJ1-2, the full variable domain reads SAVISQKPSRDICQRGTSLTIQCQVDSQVTMMFWYRQQPGQSLTLIATANQGSEATYESGFVIDKFPISRPNLTFSTLTVSNMSPEDSSIYLCSVPTGGGYGYTFGSGTRLTVV.

V usage is TRBV10-3 and J usage is TRBJ1-3; no clear D. The CDR3 loop spans 13 amino acids. Trimming shortened V by 4 bases and J by 0 bases, and 4 bases separated the two germline ends. Germline loops: CDR1 ENHRY, CDR2 SYGVKD. CDR3 sequence reads: CAISGYSGNTIYF. CDR3 bases: TGTGCCATCAGTGGGTACTCTGGAAACACCATATATTTT.

The rearrangement joins TRBV7-2 to TRBJ2-1; 10 nucleotides line up with TRBD2. The CDR3 is 15 residues long. V shed 1 base and J 9 bases; nucleotides not matched to a gene: 6. The germline gives CDR1 SGHTA, CDR2 FQGNSA. The CDR3 DNA follows: TGTGCCAGCAGCTTAGATCTAGCGGGGGATGGTGAGCAGTTCTTC. Translating it yields CASSLDLAGDGEQFF.

The V call is TRBV28, the J call TRBJ1-5; 10 bases fit TRBD1. The V gene end was trimmed by 6 bases and the J gene end by 2 bases; junction bases not matched to a gene: 7. CDR3 size: 16 residues. CDR1 is MDHEN and CDR2 is SYDVKM in the germline V gene. CDR3 nucleotide sequence: TGTGCCAGCAGCTCTGGACAGGGGGTAGGCAATCAGCCCCAGCATTTT. It codes for CASSSGQGVGNQPQHF.

The chain has TRBV27 and TRBJ1-4, with D tentatively TRBD1 (5 bases). Trimming cost V 3 bases and J 5 bases, with 13 bases left between them. CDR3 length equals 15 residues. Germline CDR1 and CDR2: MNHEY and SMNVEV (reference sequence). Written as DNA, the CDR3 is TGTGCCAGCAGTTTTAATTCAGGGAGAAATGAAAAACTGTTTTTT. The encoded protein is CASSFNSGRNEKLFF. The whole variable domain, filled in from reference TRBV27 and TRBJ1-4, reads EAQVTQNPRYLITVTGKKLTVTCSQNMNHEYMSWYRQDPGLGLRQIYYSMNVEVTDKGDVPEGYKVSRKEKRNFPLILESPSPNQTSLYFCASSFNSGRNEKLFFGSGTQLSVL.

The rearrangement joins TRBV18 to TRBJ2-7; tentative D call: TRBD2 (7 bases). Trimming stripped 3 bases from V and 0 bases from J, with 12 bases between. This CDR3 has 15 residues. Germline V gene sequence: CDR1 KGHSH, CDR2 LQKENI. Here the CDR3 reads CASSPAGAGSYEQYF. The CDR3 nucleotides are TGTGCCAGCTCACCCGCGGGGGCTGGCTCCTACGAGCAGTACTTC.

This chain links TRBV2 with TRBJ2-3; D may be TRBD1 or TRBD2 (5 bases each). This CDR3 is 14 amino acids long. Germline V gene lookup returns CDR1 SNHLY and CDR2 FYNNEI. Trimming left V 7 bases short and J 2 bases short, with 13 bases between. The CDR3 sequence: CASILGPHTDTQYF. Here the CDR3 DNA reads TGTGCCAGCATACTGGGACCCCACACAGATACGCAGTATTTT.

The chain joins TRBV7-2 to TRBJ2-1; TRBD2 agrees at 7 bases. The germline V gene encodes CDR1 SGHTA and CDR2 FQGNSA. Losses at the gene ends were 3 bases for V and 3 bases for J; bases not matched to a gene: 5. This CDR3 has 15 amino acids. The CDR3 DNA reads as TGTGCCAGCAGCTTGAAGCGGGGCAGCTACAATGAGCAGTTCTTC. This sequence encodes CASSLKRGSYNEQFF.

The CDR3 is CASSQVRTQYF. CDR3 DNA: TGTGCCAGCAGCCAAGTTAGGACGCAGTATTTT. The chain recombines TRBV14 with TRBJ2-3, with no clear D. Between the trimmed V and J ends, which lost 1 base and 9 bases, there was a span of 5 bases. CDR1 and CDR2 from the germline V gene are SGHDN and FVKESK. CDR3 length: 11 residues.

This chain links TRBV27 with TRBJ1-2; 8 bases align to TRBD1. The germline gives CDR1 MNHEY, CDR2 SMNVEV (reference sequence). This CDR3 contains 16 residues. Losses at the gene ends were 6 bases for V and 3 bases for J; bases not matched to a gene: 12. CDR3 sequence (DNA): TGTGCCAGCAGAGGCTGGACAGGGAAGGAAGACTATGGCTACACCTTC. The encoded protein is CASRGWTGKEDYGYTF.

This chain uses TRBV7-9 with TRBJ2-3; D is unresolved. V lost 4 bases and J lost 1, with 3 bases in between. Germline-derived CDR1 and CDR2 are SEHNR and FQNEAQ (reference sequence). The CDR3 contains 12 residues. The CDR3 region is CASSSGTDTQYF. The CDR3 bases are TGTGCCAGCAGCTCGGGCACAGATACGCAGTATTTT.

The chain uses TRBV14 and TRBJ1-2, with TRBD1 matching over 10 bases. CDR1 and CDR2 from the germline V gene are SGHDN and FVKESK. J lost 4 bases, V lost 3 bases, and 5 bases had no gene match. The CDR3 consists of 15 residues. Here the CDR3 DNA reads TGTGCCAGCAGCCATGGACAGGGGGTTACCTATGGCTACACCTTC. Protein product: CASSHGQGVTYGYTF.

This clone was observed a single time. This chain uses TRBV28 with TRBJ2-6; the D is unclear. The CDR3 is made up of 17 amino acids. CDR1 is MDHEN and CDR2 is SYDVKM in the germline V gene. Trimming removed 5 bases from V and 2 bases from J, with 16 bases in between. In DNA form, the CDR3 reads TGTGCCAGCAGTACGCGGCTCTTTGGGCCTGGGGCCAACGTCCTGACTTTC. Amino acids: CASSTRLFGPGANVLTF.

V is TRBV5-4 and J is TRBJ2-2; tentative D call: TRBD1 (5 bases). The CDR3 covers 13 residues. V shed 5 bases and J shed 6 bases, with 11 bases lying between them. Germline V gene data show CDR1 as SGHNT and CDR2 as YYREEE (reference sequence). CDR3 residues: CASSFQGSGELFF. In DNA, the CDR3 is TGTGCCAGCAGTTTCCAGGGCTCCGGGGAGCTGTTTTTT. Using reference TRBV5-4 and TRBJ2-2 for the parts outside the CDR3, the full variable domain is ETGVTQSPTHLIKTRGQQVTLRCSSQSGHNTVSWYQQALGQGPQFIFQYYREEENGRGNFPPRFSGLQFPNYSSELNVNALELDDSALYLCASSFQGSGELFFGEGSRLTVL.

The gene calls are TRBV18 and TRBJ2-3, with no clear D. CDR1 is KGHSH, CDR2 LQKENI, per germline. The CDR3 sequence is 14 residues long. The V end lost 0 bases, the J end lost 2 bases, and 6 bases lay between the germline ends. The CDR3, as DNA: TGTGCCAGCTCACCACCGGTCAACACAGATACGCAGTATTTT. The encoded protein is CASSPPVNTDTQYF.